This passage covers 32 T cell receptor beta chains from one sample sequenced in a study of blood T cells in healthy people across ages. Combining a sample-barcoded 5' primer with a J-beta primer mix, a second PCR ran for roughly 7 to 12 cycles. MiXCR, applied by TCRdb to the 5' RACE reads, yields one record per CDR3 protein. The sample includes about 1,400,000 distinct CDR3 sequences, approximately 42% of them seen just once. The material sequenced was blood. The receptors here all came from a woman in her late teens or twenties in good health.

With respect to this clonotype: This clone may be a read error of a much larger clone one base away. The chain carries TRBV12-3 or TRBV12-4 and TRBJ2-5; TRBD2 matches 11 bases. The trim removed 2 bases at V and 11 bases at J, leaving 10 bases unmatched. This CDR3 has 15 residues. Written as DNA, the CDR3 is TGTGCCAGCAGTTTACTAGCGGGAGGAATGAATGAGCAGTACTTC. This gives the protein CASSLLAGGMNEQYF.

The chain is built from TRBV20-1 and TRBJ2-7; no clear D gene. The CDR3 is 13 amino acids. Trimming left V 3 bases short and J 3 bases short, with 12 bases between. Germline CDR1 DFQATT, CDR2 SNEGSKA (reference sequence). CDR3 bases: TGCAGTGCTAGGGGTGTCGCCAACTACGAGCAGTACTTC. It is translated as CSARGVANYEQYF.

This clonotype was picked up many times. In nucleotides, the CDR3 is TGTGCCAGCAGCCCGGAGGGCTGGAACAATCAGCCCCAGCATTTT. This translates into CASSPEGWNNQPQHF. The chain employs TRBV9 and TRBJ1-5; D remains unclear. Germline CDR1 SGDLS, CDR2 YYNGEE. This CDR3 spans 15 amino acids. V lost 4 bases to trimming and J lost 3 bases, with 14 bases between them.

The rearrangement joins TRBV24-1 to TRBJ2-2; 14 bases map to TRBD2. Looked up from germline, CDR1 is KGHDR and CDR2 is SFDVKD. J gave up 1 base and V 5 bases, and 11 bases lay outside the gene matches. This CDR3 region has 20 residues. The CDR3 reads CATSGRSGTSGRENTGELFF. CDR3 sequence (DNA): TGTGCCACCAGTGGTAGATCCGGGACTAGCGGGAGAGAGAACACCGGGGAGCTGTTTTTT.

The chain carries TRBV11-1 and TRBJ1-2, with 7 bases identical to TRBD1. V lost 5 bases and J lost 4; bases outside the gene matches: 10. The CDR3 length is 15 residues. CDR1 SGHAT and CDR2 FQDESV come from the germline V gene (reference sequence). The chain's CDR3 is CASSPKRGHGYGYTF. In nucleotides, the CDR3 is TGTGCCAGCAGCCCCAAGAGGGGGCATGGCTATGGCTACACCTTC.

The chain combines TRBV7-9 with TRBJ2-5; possible D gene TRBD2, 5 bases. Germline V gene sequence: CDR1 SEHNR, CDR2 FQNEAQ (reference sequence). V was clipped by 5 bases and J by 9 bases, with 13 bases between them. This CDR3 spans 12 amino acids. The CDR3 DNA is TGTGCCAGCAGCGAGACCTCCGGGGCCCAGTACTTC. Protein sequence: CASSETSGAQYF.

The table lists this clonotype with a few counts. V usage is TRBV7-2 and J usage is TRBJ2-3; D possibly corresponds to TRBD1 (6 bases). The CDR3 is made up of 16 amino acids. Germline V gene data show CDR1 as SGHTA and CDR2 as FQGNSA. V lost 1 base and J 4 bases, leaving 15 bases between the germline ends. The CDR3 DNA is TGTGCCAGCAGCTTAGGTCCAGGGGTCCCCTCAGATACGCAGTATTTT. Its translation: CASSLGPGVPSDTQYF. The variable domain in full, completed from reference TRBV7-2 and TRBJ2-3, reads GAGVSQSPSNKVTEKGKDVELRCDPISGHTALYWYRQSLGQGLEFLIYFQGNSAPDKSGLPSDRFSAERTGGSVSTLTIQRTQQEDSAVYLCASSLGPGVPSDTQYFGPGTRLTVL.

This chain uses TRBV12-3 or TRBV12-4 with TRBJ1-2, with TRBD1 matching over 7 bases. The CDR3 covers 12 residues. The V gene end was trimmed by 10 bases and the J gene end by 4 bases; junction bases not matched to a gene: 6. Here the CDR3 DNA reads TGTGCCACCGAGGGGGCCAGCTATGGCTACACCTTC. Residues: CATEGASYGYTF.

The chain has TRBV18 and TRBJ2-3; D unclear. The CDR3 consists of 13 residues. The germline gives CDR1 KGHSH, CDR2 LQKENI. V was shortened by 3 bases and J by 3 bases, with 7 bases between the two germline ends. The CDR3 here is CASSPPHTDTQYF. The CDR3 DNA reads as TGTGCCAGCTCACCCCCCCATACAGATACGCAGTATTTT.

Of note for this clonotype: A much larger clone differs from this one at a single base, so this may be a read error. V gene TRBV12-3 or TRBV12-4 combines with J gene TRBJ2-5; D is undetermined. The CDR3 totals 14 residues. Trimming pared 5 bases from V and 1 base from J, leaving 11 bases between. Here the CDR3 DNA reads TGTGCCAGCAGTCGGGCGGTGACCCAAGAGACCCAGTACTTC. It specifies CASSRAVTQETQYF.

The gene calls are TRBV5-6 and TRBJ2-1; 8 positions match TRBD2. Germline V gives CDR1 SGHDT, CDR2 YYEEEE. J was trimmed by 4 bases and V by 4 bases; bases with no gene match: 10. The CDR3 consists of 16 residues. The CDR3 DNA follows: TGTGCCAGCAGCCCCCACGGGGGGGCCCAGTACAATGAGCAGTTCTTC. It yields the protein CASSPHGGAQYNEQFF.

The chain joins TRBV3-1 to TRBJ2-5, with TRBD2 as a possible D gene (6 bases). The assigned J gene may be wrong: the sequence end matches TRBJ2-7 better. The CDR3 totals 16 residues. The germline V gene encodes CDR1 LGHDT and CDR2 YNNKEL (reference sequence). The CDR3 reads CASSQVPGLVSYEQYF. The CDR3 bases are TGTGCCAGCAGCCAAGTCCCGGGACTTGTCTCCTACGAGCAGTACTTC.

The chain carries TRBV10-1 and TRBJ2-7; 11 bases are shared with TRBD2. Germline-derived CDR1 and CDR2 are WNHNN and SYGVQD (reference sequence). Trimming took 1 base from V and 0 from J; bases not matched to a gene: 5. This CDR3 has 17 residues. This CDR3 reads CASSELASGRPSYEQYF. The CDR3 bases are TGCGCCAGCAGTGAGTTGGCTAGCGGGAGGCCCTCCTACGAGCAGTACTTC.

The CDR3 DNA is TGTGCCAGCAGCTTATTAGTCGGACTAGCGAGAAGCGAGCAGTACTTC. Translating gives CASSLLVGLARSEQYF. The V call is TRBV7-2, the J call TRBJ2-5; 9 positions match TRBD2. The J call may be faulty, since TRBJ2-7 better matches the DNA end. Per germline, CDR1 SGHTA and CDR2 FQGNSA. The CDR3 runs to 16 residues.

In DNA form, the CDR3 reads TGTGCCAGCAGCTTGGAACGAGGGGGGGACACTGAAGCTTTCTTT. Translated: CASSLERGGDTEAFF. The chain joins TRBV5-5 to TRBJ1-1; TRBD1 is a possible D gene (6 bases). The CDR3 consists of 15 residues. V was cut by 0 bases and J by 3 bases, with 12 bases left in between. Germline CDR1 is SGHKS and CDR2 is YYEKEE (reference sequence).

This clonotype was counted between two and nine times. V is TRBV7-9 and J is TRBJ2-1; TRBD2 aligns across 11 bases. Germline CDR1 and CDR2: SEHNR and FQNEAQ (reference sequence). Trimming removed 5 bases from V and 7 bases from J; junction bases left unmatched: 7. The CDR3 has 15 amino acids. The CDR3 nucleotides are TGTGCCAGCAGCCGTAGCGGGAGGGCATGGAATGAGCAGTTCTTC. Residues: CASSRSGRAWNEQFF. The entire variable domain, with the rest obtained from reference TRBV7-9 and TRBJ2-1, is as follows: DTGVSQNPRHKITKRGQNVTFRCDPISEHNRLYWYRQTLGQGPEFLTYFQNEAQLEKSRLLSDRFSAERPKGSFSTLEIQRTEQGDSAMYLCASSRSGRAWNEQFFGPGTRLTVL.

This clonotype came up a few times. This rearrangement joins TRBV27 to TRBJ1-2, with 8 bases lining up with TRBD1. The CDR3 has 15 amino acids. Germline CDR1 is MNHEY and CDR2 is SMNVEV (reference sequence). Losses at the gene ends were 2 bases for V and 5 bases for J; bases not matched to a gene: 7. CDR3 loop: CASSLTPGGSYGYTF. The CDR3 coding sequence is TGTGCCAGCAGTTTAACTCCAGGGGGCTCGTATGGCTACACCTTC.

This clonotype was found a few times. The chain joins TRBV12-5 to TRBJ2-5; TRBD2 might be the D (5 bases). The tail of the sequence fits TRBJ2-7 better, so the J call may be wrong. This CDR3 is built from 13 residues. The germline gives CDR1 LGHNT, CDR2 FRNRAP. DNA for the CDR3: TGTGCTAGTGGAGCCGACAAGAGCGGCGAGCAGTACTTC. Encoded protein: CASGADKSGEQYF.

This clonotype was recorded many times. CDR3 amino acids: CSVVSGSYGYTF. The CDR3 DNA follows: TGCAGCGTTGTTTCCGGCTCCTATGGCTACACCTTC. This sequence joins TRBV29-1 and TRBJ1-2; D uncertain. Trimming took 4 bases from V and 4 from J, leaving 10 bases between them. CDR3 length: 12 amino acids. The germline gives CDR1 SQVTM, CDR2 ANQGSEA.

This clonotype was seen only a few times. V usage is TRBV12-5 and J usage is TRBJ2-4; TRBD1 agrees at 8 bases. The DNA end is more similar to TRBJ2-7, so the J call may be wrong. Germline V CDR1 and CDR2: LGHNT, FRNRAP. The length of the CDR3 is 17 residues. CDR3 amino acids: CASGLKVTGVHHYEQYF. The CDR3 DNA follows: TGTGCTAGTGGTTTGAAAGTGACAGGGGTTCATCACTACGAGCAGTACTTC.

This clonotype was seen only a few times. The chain is built from TRBV12-3 or TRBV12-4 and TRBJ1-2; 7 bases agree with TRBD1. V lost 7 bases, J lost 3 bases, and 14 bases stayed unmatched. There are 16 residues in the CDR3. CDR3 in amino acids: CASTGGTGTADYGYTF. CDR3 in DNA: TGTGCCAGCACCGGGGGGACCGGGACAGCAGACTATGGCTACACCTTC.

The chain couples TRBV6-4 to TRBJ2-7; D call uncertain. Gene TRBJ2-5 matches the end of the DNA better, so the J call may be wrong. This CDR3 spans 14 amino acids. Germline lookup yields CDR1 MRHNA and CDR2 SNTAGT. The CDR3 spells CASSPSGSLQTQYF. The CDR3, as DNA: TGTGCCAGCAGTCCAAGTGGTAGCTTGCAGACCCAGTACTTC.

This clonotype has only a few counts. J is TRBJ2-3 and V is TRBV20-1, with TRBD2 matching over 14 bases. Germline CDR1 DFQATT, CDR2 SNEGSKA (reference sequence). The V segment lost 4 bases and the J segment 4 bases; nucleotides outside the gene matches: 7. This CDR3 is built from 16 residues. This CDR3 reads CSATRLAGGPADTQYF. The CDR3, as DNA: TGCAGTGCTACGAGACTAGCGGGGGGGCCTGCAGATACGCAGTATTTT.

There are a few counts of this clonotype. The chain has TRBV20-1 and TRBJ2-1, with TRBD2 matching over 7 bases. The germline gives CDR1 DFQATT, CDR2 SNEGSKA (reference sequence). The CDR3 is 12 residues long. The V gene end was trimmed by 4 bases and the J gene end by 13 bases; junction bases not matched to a gene: 10. CDR3 region: CSAMGGGWVQFF. For the CDR3, the DNA is TGCAGTGCTATGGGGGGGGGTTGGGTTCAGTTCTTC.

The table lists this clonotype with a few counts. The V gene is TRBV12-5, the J gene TRBJ1-2, with 7 nucleotides matching TRBD1. The CDR3 is 13 residues long. Germline V lookup: CDR1 LGHNT, CDR2 FRNRAP. The junction had 0 bases not matched to a gene; V was cut back by 1 base and J by 4 bases. The CDR3 region has the DNA TGTGCTAGTGGTTTGGGACAGGGCTATGGCTACACCTTC. Residues: CASGLGQGYGYTF.

There are a few counts of this clonotype. The chain recombines TRBV20-1 with TRBJ2-1; 7 bases align to TRBD2. The assigned J gene may be wrong: the sequence end matches TRBJ2-7 better. Germline V CDR1 and CDR2: DFQATT, SNEGSKA (reference sequence). This CDR3 has 14 residues. The CDR3 spells CSANLAVSYNEQYF. The CDR3 nucleotides are TGCAGTGCTAACCTAGCGGTCTCCTACAATGAGCAGTACTTC.

The chain couples TRBV10-3 to TRBJ2-1; 9 bases align to TRBD1. From germline, CDR1 is ENHRY and CDR2 SYGVKD. The CDR3 is made up of 13 amino acids. With 11 bases clipped from V and 3 bases from J, the junction kept 5 bases outside the gene matches. The CDR3 spells CAARDRVYNEQFF. The CDR3 DNA sequence: TGTGCCGCAAGGGACAGGGTCTACAATGAGCAGTTCTTC.

The genes are TRBV27 and TRBJ1-1; 8 bases are a match to TRBD1. Trimming at V came to 6 bases and at J to 4 bases, leaving 10 bases not matched to a gene. Germline-derived CDR1 and CDR2 are MNHEY and SMNVEV (reference sequence). The CDR3 is 15 amino acids. CDR3 region: CASRQGAGISTEAFF. The CDR3, as DNA: TGTGCCAGCAGGCAGGGGGCGGGGATTAGCACTGAAGCTTTCTTT.

The table lists this clonotype with a few counts. V gene TRBV4-2 combines with J gene TRBJ2-4; either TRBD1 or TRBD2 may supply D (5 bases each). Trimming took 2 bases from V and 9 from J, leaving 14 bases between them. From germline, CDR1 is LGHNA and CDR2 YNFKEQ. CDR3 size: 14 residues. CDR3 DNA sequence: TGTGCCAGCAGCCAAACTGACGGGGACGGCATTCAGTACTTC. Its translation: CASSQTDGDGIQYF.

This clonotype was counted between two and nine times. This sequence joins TRBV7-9 and TRBJ2-3; 13 positions agree with TRBD2. V trimming: 6 bases; J trimming: 2 bases; junction bases outside the gene matches: 14. This CDR3 has 19 residues. CDR1 is SEHNR and CDR2 is FQNEAQ in the germline V gene (reference sequence). CDR3 sequence reads: CASSYTSGRAFDPTDTQYF. The CDR3 coding sequence is TGTGCCAGCAGTTATACTAGCGGGAGGGCCTTTGACCCCACAGATACGCAGTATTTT.

This clonotype was seen a few times. The chain couples TRBV12-3 or TRBV12-4 to TRBJ2-4, with 8 bases aligning to TRBD1. J was trimmed by 0 bases and V by 7 bases; bases with no gene match: 8. CDR3 length: 16 amino acids. The CDR3 here is CASIPGGFVAKNIQYF. In nucleotides, the CDR3 is TGTGCCAGCATCCCAGGGGGCTTTGTAGCCAAAAACATTCAGTACTTC.

This clonotype has only a few counts. This sequence joins TRBV4-2 and TRBJ2-1, with 8 bases lining up with TRBD2. The CDR3 spans 19 residues. V trimming: 0 bases; J trimming: 0 bases; junction bases outside the gene matches: 10. Germline assignment: CDR1 LGHNA and CDR2 YNFKEQ. The DNA of the CDR3 is TGTGCCAGCAGCCAAGATAGGAATAGCGGGGACCCCTCCTACAATGAGCAGTTCTTC. Translating gives CASSQDRNSGDPSYNEQFF.